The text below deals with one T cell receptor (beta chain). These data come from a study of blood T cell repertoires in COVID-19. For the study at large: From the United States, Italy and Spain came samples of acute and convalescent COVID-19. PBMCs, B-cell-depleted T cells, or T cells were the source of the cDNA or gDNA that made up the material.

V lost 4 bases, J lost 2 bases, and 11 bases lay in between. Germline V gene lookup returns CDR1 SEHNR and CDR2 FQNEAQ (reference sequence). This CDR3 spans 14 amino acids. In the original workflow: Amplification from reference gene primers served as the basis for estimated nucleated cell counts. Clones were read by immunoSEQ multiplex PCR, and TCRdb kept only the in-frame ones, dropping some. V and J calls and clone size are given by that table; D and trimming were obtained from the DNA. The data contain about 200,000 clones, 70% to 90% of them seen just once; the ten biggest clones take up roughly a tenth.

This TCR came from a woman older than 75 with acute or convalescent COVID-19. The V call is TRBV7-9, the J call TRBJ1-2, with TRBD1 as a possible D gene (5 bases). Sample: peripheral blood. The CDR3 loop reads CASSSRQPNYGYTF. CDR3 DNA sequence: TGTGCCAGCAGCTCCCGACAGCCCAACTATGGCTACACCTTC.